The entry below describes one TCR beta chain. The source of the sample is a study of blood T cell repertoires in COVID-19. Germline CDR1 and CDR2: ENHRY and SYGVKD. The V end was cut by 8 bases, the J end by 5 bases, with 10 bases between. The CDR3 runs to 12 residues. The table came from immunoSEQ multiplex PCR; TCRdb's copy has only in-frame clones and leaves some out. This table holds approximately 290,000 clones, approximately 83% found once. Participant-reported clinical history was the basis for cohort assignment. In Cohort 3, a recovered donor had either two negative PCRs, clearance, or symptom resolution.

The material sequenced was PBMCs or T cells enriched from blood (not recorded which). This clonotype was obtained from a woman aged 25 to 45 who had recovered from COVID-19. The chain is built from TRBV10-3 and TRBJ1-5, with D maybe TRBD1 (5 bases). This CDR3 is CAIGKGDQPQHF. CDR3 nucleotide sequence: TGTGCCATCGGGAAAGGGGATCAGCCCCAGCATTTT.